These 11 T cell receptor beta chains share one sample of origin, sequenced in a study of cytomegalovirus exposure and HLA in healthy donors. The PCR had 60 Vbeta and 13 Jbeta primers. Some clones are missing from TCRdb's copy, which holds only in-frame ones; the method was immunoSEQ multiplex PCR. The sample consists of 150,000 to 180,000 clones, approximately 81% of them appearing once. The sequenced sample was PBMCs. The receptor set was obtained from a woman under 30 in good health and CMV-seronegative.

V and J are TRBV10-3 and TRBJ2-5, with D maybe TRBD1 (5 bases). CDR3 length equals 11 residues. Germline V CDR1 and CDR2: ENHRY, SYGVKD. V was trimmed by 11 bases and J by 2 bases, leaving 9 bases between them. CDR3 nucleotide sequence: TGTGCCGTGGGGCGACAAGAGACCCAGTACTTC. Its translation is CAVGRQETQYF.

The CDR3 DNA follows: TGTGCCAGCTGCCTTGGCTTAAGCAATCAGCCCCAGCATTTT. Amino acid sequence: CASCLGLSNQPQHF. The chain recombines TRBV6-1 with TRBJ1-5; no definite D call. Germline V gives CDR1 MNHNS, CDR2 SASEGT. The CDR3 sequence is 14 residues long. V shed 8 bases and J shed 1 base, with 12 bases lying between them.

This chain joins TRBV7-9 and TRBJ1-1; TRBD1 matches 8 bases. Per germline, CDR1 SEHNR and CDR2 FQNEAQ (reference sequence). V was clipped by 3 bases and J by 5 bases; unmatched bases: 5. This CDR3 contains 14 residues. This chain's CDR3 is CASSFTGGKTEAFF. CDR3 coding DNA: TGTGCCAGCAGCTTCACAGGGGGAAAAACTGAAGCTTTCTTT. The whole variable domain, remainder taken from reference TRBV7-9 and TRBJ1-1, is DTGVSQNPRHKITKRGQNVTFRCDPISEHNRLYWYRQTLGQGPEFLTYFQNEAQLEKSRLLSDRFSAERPKGSFSTLEIQRTEQGDSAMYLCASSFTGGKTEAFFGQGTRLTVV.

The chain carries TRBV5-1 and TRBJ2-3; D gene unclear. The germline CDR1 and CDR2 sequences are SGHRS and YFSETQ. The CDR3 covers 15 residues. Trimming pared 4 bases from V and 2 bases from J, leaving 14 bases between. DNA for the CDR3: TGCGCCAGCAGCGAAGATGGGCTCCCCACAGATACGCAGTATTTT. This translates into CASSEDGLPTDTQYF.

The chain has TRBV23-1 and TRBJ1-2; 7 nucleotides line up with TRBD1. TRBV23-1 is classed as an ORF, of uncertain function. The V segment lost 4 bases and the J segment 1 base; nucleotides outside the gene matches: 0. The CDR3 is 13 amino acids. CDR3: CASSRQGNYGYTF. CDR3 DNA: TGCGCCAGCAGTCGACAGGGTAACTATGGCTACACCTTC.

This sequence joins TRBV6-6 and TRBJ2-3, with 7 bases aligning to TRBD2. CDR3 length equals 14 residues. Germline V gene data show CDR1 as MNHNY and CDR2 as SVGAGI (reference sequence). Trimming cost V 10 bases and J 4 bases; bases outside gene matches: 11. The CDR3 region has the DNA TGTGCCACCATAGGAGGCGGGAGACCAGATACGCAGTATTTT. As protein: CATIGGGRPDTQYF.

This clone was seen a handful of times. The rearrangement uses TRBV18 and TRBJ2-7; a weak D match, TRBD2 (6 bases). This CDR3 has 14 amino acids. Germline CDR1 and CDR2: KGHSH and LQKENI. Trimming removed 3 bases at V and 3 bases at J, with 12 bases between. The CDR3 nucleotides are TGTGCCAGCTCACCTGGCGCTAGCGACTACGAGCAGTACTTC. As protein: CASSPGASDYEQYF.

The chain carries TRBV5-1 and TRBJ2-7, with D possibly being TRBD2 (5 bases). Trimming removed 1 base at V and 2 bases at J, with 7 bases between. In germline, CDR1 is SGHRS, CDR2 YFSETQ. There are 13 residues in the CDR3. CDR3 protein: CASSLSGPYEQYF. Written as DNA, the CDR3 is TGCGCCAGCAGCTTGAGCGGTCCCTACGAGCAGTACTTC.

DNA for the CDR3: TGTGCCAGCAGTTACGAGACAGGGTCCTACAATGAGCAGTTCTTC. The encoded protein is CASSYETGSYNEQFF. This chain connects TRBV6-5 to TRBJ2-1; 7 bases are shared with TRBD1. Germline V gene data show CDR1 as MNHEY and CDR2 as SVGAGI. The ends lost 2 bases at V and 1 base at J; junction bases unmatched: 2. The CDR3 spans 15 residues.

This sequence joins TRBV5-4 and TRBJ1-3; D is possibly TRBD1 (5 bases). Germline V lookup: CDR1 SGHNT, CDR2 YYREEE (reference sequence). The CDR3 is made up of 14 amino acids. Trimming shortened V by 0 bases and J by 4 bases, and 8 bases separated the two germline ends. The CDR3 is CASSLGQGGNTIYF. The CDR3 bases are TGTGCCAGCAGCTTGGGGCAGGGAGGAAACACCATATATTTT.

This chain links TRBV19 with TRBJ2-1; 7 nucleotides match TRBD1. This CDR3 spans 14 amino acids. The germline gives CDR1 LNHDA, CDR2 SQIVND (reference sequence). V shed 6 bases, J shed 4 bases, and the junction held 6 bases outside the gene matches. CDR3 nucleotide sequence: TGTGCCAGTAGGCGGACAGGCCTTTACAATGAGCAGTTCTTC. Its protein product is CASRRTGLYNEQFF.